This T cell receptor beta chain originates from a study of blood T cell repertoires in COVID-19. The V gene's germline CDR1 is KGHSH and CDR2 LQKENI. The CDR3 length is 15 residues. V gave up 3 bases and J gave up 2 bases; unmatched junction bases: 4. Profiling relied on immunoSEQ multiplex PCR, and the TCRdb table lists in-frame clones only, not all of them. The table records about 410,000 clones, about 91% of them present only once. The receptor was derived from a woman in her 40s with COVID-19, enrolled during active disease. The sequenced sample consisted of peripheral blood. The J gene is TRBJ1-1, the V gene TRBV18; TRBD1 matches 9 bases. Written as DNA, the CDR3 is TGTGCCAGCTCACCCCGGACAGGGGTAAACACTGAAGCTTTCTTT. Its protein product is CASSPRTGVNTEAFF.